This paragraph reports one TCR beta chain. The antigen is undetermined. The sample comes from a study of shared clonotypes between healthy human individuals. General study findings and limits: Relative to memory subsets, naive subsets generally showed larger estimated richness.

Sorted-subset replicate PCRs used 200 ng DNA, around 31,000 T cell genomes. Data came from immunoSEQ multiplex PCR; TCRdb stores just in-frame clones and leaves some out. The sample lists under 850,000 clones, almost 95% occurring once. V was clipped by 3 bases and J by 6 bases, with 18 bases between them. The CDR3 spans 15 residues. CDR1 and CDR2 from the germline V gene are SNHLY and FYNNEI. Naive CD8 populations comprised CD45RO-negative cells positively selected for CCR7, excluding terminally differentiated effector memory CD45RA+ cells. This TCR came from a man aged 30 to 39 in good health. This chain joins TRBV2 and TRBJ2-7, with D maybe TRBD2 (7 bases). Sequenced material: naive CD8+ T cells sorted from blood. The CDR3 region has the DNA TGTGCCAGCAGTGAGGGGGGGGCACTAGCAGGCGAGCAGTACTTC. This encodes CASSEGGALAGEQYF.